Each of the 16 T cell receptor beta chains below was sequenced from the same sample in a study of blood T cell repertoires in COVID-19. The repertoire was sequenced with immunoSEQ multiplex PCR; TCRdb's copy has only in-frame clones and lacks some. Here the sample spans fewer than 500,000 clones, more than 65% being singletons. Sequenced input: peripheral blood. Receptors were obtained from a human donor with acute or convalescent COVID-19. The donor label of this sample is uncertain.

The rearrangement links TRBV11-2 to TRBJ2-1, with TRBD2 matching over 9 bases. Germline assignment: CDR1 SGHAT and CDR2 FQNNGV. The CDR3 loop spans 14 amino acids. J lost 9 bases, V lost 3 bases, and 6 bases had no gene match. The CDR3 nucleotides are TGTGCCAGCAGCTTCGTAGCGGGGGTCGGTGAGCAGTTCTTC. The encoded protein is CASSFVAGVGEQFF.

This chain joins TRBV7-9 and TRBJ1-1, with D possibly TRBD1 on 5 matching bases. Trimming shortened V by 5 bases and J by 1 base, and 14 bases separated the two germline ends. Germline assignment: CDR1 SEHNR and CDR2 FQNEAQ (reference sequence). The CDR3 loop spans 15 amino acids. CDR3 protein: CASSIWGGPNTEAFF. The CDR3, as DNA: TGTGCCAGCAGCATATGGGGCGGACCGAACACTGAAGCTTTCTTT. The variable domain in full, completed from reference TRBV7-9 and TRBJ1-1, reads DTGVSQNPRHKITKRGQNVTFRCDPISEHNRLYWYRQTLGQGPEFLTYFQNEAQLEKSRLLSDRFSAERPKGSFSTLEIQRTEQGDSAMYLCASSIWGGPNTEAFFGQGTRLTVV.

The rearrangement joins TRBV19 to TRBJ1-3; TRBD1 matches at 10 bases. V trimming: 10 bases; J trimming: 0 bases; junction bases outside the gene matches: 15. This CDR3 spans 18 amino acids. CDR1 LNHDA and CDR2 SQIVND come from the germline V gene (reference sequence). The CDR3 region has the DNA TGTGCCACCACCGCCAAGTTAGGACAGGGGGTCTCTGGAAACACCATATATTTT. Amino acids: CATTAKLGQGVSGNTIYF. Full variable domain (outside the CDR3, taken from reference TRBV19 and TRBJ1-3): DGGITQSPKYLFRKEGQNVTLSCEQNLNHDAMYWYRQDPGQGLRLIYYSQIVNDFQKGDIAEGYSVSREKKESFPLTVTSAQKNPTAFYLCATTAKLGQGVSGNTIYFGEGSWLTVV.

The chain is built from TRBV30 and TRBJ2-1; TRBD1 might be the D (6 bases). The length of the CDR3 is 13 residues. The V end lost 1 base, the J end lost 10 bases, and 14 bases lay between the germline ends. Germline loops: CDR1 GTSNPN, CDR2 SVGIG (reference sequence). The CDR3 nucleotides are TGTGCCTGGAGTGACCAATCTAGGGGGGAGCAGTTCTTC. Its protein is CAWSDQSRGEQFF.

In its sample, this clone was seen once. V and J are TRBV2 and TRBJ2-2; D is possibly TRBD1 (6 bases). CDR3 length equals 15 residues. V was pared by 6 bases and J by 0 bases, with 11 bases between. Germline assignment: CDR1 SNHLY and CDR2 FYNNEI. CDR3 region: CASRGGQSNTGELFF. The CDR3 DNA reads as TGTGCCAGCAGGGGCGGACAGTCGAACACCGGGGAGCTGTTTTTT.

The chain links TRBV6-5 to TRBJ1-6, with TRBD1 identical over 7 bases. This CDR3 contains 14 residues. Germline CDR1 MNHEY, CDR2 SVGAGI. With 6 bases clipped from V and 7 bases from J, the junction kept 6 bases outside the gene matches. CDR3 nucleotides: TGTGCCAGCAGCTACGACAGGGCGAATTCACCCCTCCACTTT. Amino acids: CASSYDRANSPLHF.

This clone occurred a few times. V and J are TRBV3-1 (or the pseudogene TRBV3-2) and TRBJ1-2; weak D call: TRBD1 (5 bases). This CDR3 contains 15 residues. Germline V CDR1 and CDR2: LGHDT, YNNKEL (reference sequence). V was trimmed by 1 base and J by 5 bases, leaving 14 bases between them. Written as DNA, the CDR3 is TGTGCCAGCAGCCAAGCCCGGGCAGGGTGGTATGGCTACACCTTC. This gives the protein CASSQARAGWYGYTF.

This chain connects TRBV2 to TRBJ1-2, with 8 nucleotides matching TRBD1. The germline gives CDR1 SNHLY, CDR2 FYNNEI. The CDR3 is 14 residues long. Unmatched junction bases numbered 7, after V lost 4 bases and J lost 6 bases. CDR3 loop: CASSVLGQGNGYTF. DNA for the CDR3: TGTGCCAGCAGTGTCCTTGGACAGGGTAATGGCTACACCTTC. Full variable domain (missing parts from reference TRBV2 and TRBJ1-2): EPEVTQTPSHQVTQMGQEVILRCVPISNHLYFYWYRQILGQKVEFLVSFYNNEISEKSEIFDDQFSVERPDGSNFTLKIRSTKLEDSAMYFCASSVLGQGNGYTFGSGTRLTVV.

This clone was counted a single time. The chain joins TRBV7-6 to TRBJ2-7; 7 nucleotides agree with TRBD2. Germline values: CDR1 SGHVS, CDR2 FNYEAQ. The V segment lost 5 bases and the J segment 6 bases; nucleotides outside the gene matches: 1. This CDR3 is built from 11 residues. CDR3 DNA sequence: TGTGCCAGCAGCCCGGGGGGCGAGCAGTACTTC. The encoded protein is CASSPGGEQYF.

The chain recombines TRBV6-6 with TRBJ1-5; perhaps TRBD1 as D (5 bases). Germline CDR1 is MNHNY and CDR2 is SVGAGI (reference sequence). V was clipped by 5 bases and J by 2 bases, with 25 bases between them. The CDR3 length is 19 residues. CDR3 residues: CASSRYNRFSGVGNQPQHF. DNA for the CDR3: TGTGCCAGCAGTCGTTACAACAGGTTTTCGGGTGTAGGCAATCAGCCCCAGCATTTT.

V and J are TRBV6-5 and TRBJ1-1; a possible D gene is TRBD1 (5 bases). This CDR3 has 14 amino acids. Trimming took 6 bases from V and 4 from J, leaving 15 bases between them. From germline, CDR1 is MNHEY and CDR2 SVGAGI. Here the CDR3 reads CASSAGGGGTEAFF. The CDR3 DNA reads TGTGCCAGCAGCGCCGGCGGGGGAGGCACTGAAGCTTTCTTT.

The chain links TRBV19 to TRBJ1-4; TRBD1 aligns across 7 bases. Germline loops: CDR1 LNHDA, CDR2 SQIVND (reference sequence). J lost 5 bases, V lost 8 bases, and 17 bases had no gene match. CDR3 length equals 17 residues. CDR3 sequence: CASSKIRERGLNEKLFF. The CDR3 bases are TGTGCCAGTTCCAAAATACGCGAGAGGGGGCTGAATGAAAAACTGTTTTTT. The full variable domain, with the rest looked up from reference TRBV19 and TRBJ1-4, is DGGITQSPKYLFRKEGQNVTLSCEQNLNHDAMYWYRQDPGQGLRLIYYSQIVNDFQKGDIAEGYSVSREKKESFPLTVTSAQKNPTAFYLCASSKIRERGLNEKLFFGSGTQLSVL.

The CDR3 nucleotides are TGTGCCAGCTCAGTCCAGGGCCGGAACAATGAGCAGTTCTTC. Translation gives CASSVQGRNNEQFF. This chain connects TRBV18 to TRBJ2-1; TRBD1 might be the D (5 bases). The CDR3 length is 14 residues. Trimming left V 5 bases short and J 5 bases short, with 13 bases between. CDR1 is KGHSH and CDR2 is LQKENI in the germline V gene.

This clone was found a few times. This chain connects TRBV9 to TRBJ1-3; TRBD1 agrees at 8 bases. This CDR3 spans 17 amino acids. V lost 0 bases, J lost 1 base, and 6 bases stayed unmatched. CDR1 and CDR2 from the germline V gene are SGDLS and YYNGEE. CDR3: CASSVGEGQASGNTIYF. In DNA form, the CDR3 reads TGTGCCAGCAGCGTAGGGGAGGGACAGGCGTCTGGAAACACCATATATTTT.

V gene TRBV24-1 combines with J gene TRBJ2-1; 10 bases are a match to TRBD1. CDR3 length equals 16 residues. Looked up from germline, CDR1 is KGHDR and CDR2 is SFDVKD. The junction had 6 bases not matched to a gene; V was cut back by 5 bases and J by 3 bases. This chain's CDR3 is CATSARQGASYNEQFF. The DNA of the CDR3 is TGTGCCACCAGTGCGAGACAGGGGGCAAGCTACAATGAGCAGTTCTTC.

This rearrangement joins TRBV18 to TRBJ1-5; no clear D gene. The CDR3 consists of 16 residues. In germline, CDR1 is KGHSH, CDR2 LQKENI. The germline V and J ends were trimmed by 1 base and 4 bases, with 14 bases remaining between them. The CDR3 nucleotides are TGTGCCAGCTCACCACAGTGGCCCAGGTCTAATCAGCCCCAGCATTTT. Translation gives CASSPQWPRSNQPQHF.